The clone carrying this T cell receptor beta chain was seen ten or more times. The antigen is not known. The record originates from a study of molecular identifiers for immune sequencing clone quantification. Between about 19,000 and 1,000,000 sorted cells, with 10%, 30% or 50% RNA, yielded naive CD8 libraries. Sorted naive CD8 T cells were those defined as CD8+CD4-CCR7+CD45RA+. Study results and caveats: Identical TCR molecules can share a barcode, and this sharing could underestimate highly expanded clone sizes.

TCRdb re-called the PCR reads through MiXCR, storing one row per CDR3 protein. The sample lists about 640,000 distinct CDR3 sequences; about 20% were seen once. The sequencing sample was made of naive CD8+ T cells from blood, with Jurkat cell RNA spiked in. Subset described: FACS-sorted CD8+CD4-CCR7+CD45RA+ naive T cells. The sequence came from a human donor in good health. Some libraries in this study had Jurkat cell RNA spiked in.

CDR3 sequence (DNA): TGTGCCAGCAGTTACGTCAGGGAGAACACTGAAGCTTTCTTT. The encoded protein is CASSYVRENTEAFF. The chain employs TRBV6-2 or TRBV6-3 and TRBJ1-1; possible D gene TRBD1, 5 bases. Trimming stripped 2 bases from V and 1 base from J, with 8 bases between. This CDR3 spans 14 amino acids. Germline V gene lookup returns CDR1 MNHEY and CDR2 SVGEGT.